This record looks at one TCR beta chain sequence and its context. Its antigen is still unknown. V gave up 8 bases and J gave up 9 bases; unmatched junction bases: 14. The CDR3 totals 16 residues. Germline CDR1 is SGHVS and CDR2 is FQNEAQ. Each CDR3 protein gets one entry after TCRdb re-called the 5' RACE reads with MiXCR. The sample has about 350,000 distinct CDR3 sequences; under 25% are singletons. The data originate from a study of T-cell memory formation after mild COVID-19. The study, taken as a whole, reports: Later expanders leaned toward CD4+, whereas clones contracting from day 15 to 85 were balanced CD4/CD8.

The chain employs TRBV7-8 and TRBJ2-1; 12 nucleotides match TRBD1. Sequencing was performed on PBMCs or a T cell subset sorted from them (not recorded which). The sequence was obtained from a man between 18 and 29 years old who had mild COVID-19 (a few samples of this study predate the infection). Cell type and time point are not known. Written as DNA, the CDR3 is TGTGCCAGCGCACGTTCTGGGACAGGGGGCTTTGTTGAGCAGTTCTTC. As protein: CASARSGTGGFVEQFF. The whole variable domain, filled in from reference TRBV7-8 and TRBJ2-1, reads GAGVSQSPRYKVAKRGQDVALRCDPISGHVSLFWYQQALGQGPEFLTYFQNEAQLDKSGLPSDRFFAERPEGSVSTLKIQRTQQEDSAVYLCASARSGTGGFVEQFFGPGTRLTVL.